The clone carrying this TCR beta chain has just one count. Its specificity is not known. The V gene lost 5 bases and the J gene lost 6 bases, with 16 bases spanning the gap. Per the germline V gene, CDR1 is SEHNR and CDR2 is FQNEAQ (reference sequence). The CDR3 length is 14 residues. These data are taken from a study of graft-versus-host responses after intestinal transplantation. Overall study: Anti-thymocyte globulin induction preceded approximately three years of tacrolimus and steroid maintenance in all recipients.

Generated by immunoSEQ multiplex PCR, the TCRdb table keeps only in-frame clones and is missing some. The sample holds tens of thousands of clones, around 93% seen once. The sequence was obtained from a human donor who received an intestinal transplant. The rearrangement links TRBV7-9 to TRBJ1-2; a weak D match, TRBD1 (6 bases). This material consisted of unstimulated CD8+ T cells sorted from spleen or lymph node cells, taken before intestinal transplant. In nucleotides, the CDR3 is TGTGCCAGCAGCCCTAGGCCAGGGGAAGATGGCTACACCTTC. Encoded protein: CASSPRPGEDGYTF.